This T cell receptor (beta chain) was retrieved from a study of cytomegalovirus exposure and HLA in healthy donors. Study-wide background: There were about 85 million unique TCRs (from HLA-typed donors) in an early data release.

The CDR3 sequence is 17 residues long. The ends lost 4 bases at V and 2 bases at J; junction bases unmatched: 13. In germline, CDR1 is SGHNT, CDR2 YYREEE (reference sequence). The PCR employed 60 Vbeta primers together with 13 Jbeta primers. The protocol was immunoSEQ multiplex PCR, while the TCRdb copy is restricted to in-frame clones and leaves out a portion. The sample lists fewer than 85,000 clones, around 82% occurring once. The sample holds a few counts of this clone. The source is a middle-aged man in good health and CMV-seronegative. The sample was PBMCs. The rearrangement uses TRBV5-4 and TRBJ1-1, with TRBD1 identical over 8 bases. The CDR3 region has the DNA TGTGCCAGCAGCCCAGGACAGGGTACCCAGATCAACACTGAAGCTTTCTTT. Its translation: CASSPGQGTQINTEAFF.